This T cell receptor beta chain is drawn from a study of blood T cell repertoires in COVID-19. Study information: There were acute and convalescent COVID-19 samples, and they came from the United States, Italy and Spain. The cDNA or gDNA used as material had been derived from T cells, B-cell-depleted T cells, or PBMCs.

In the study's own analysis: Using reference gene primer amplification, nucleated cell counts were estimated. Sequencing was performed with immunoSEQ multiplex PCR; in TCRdb, only in-frame clones are kept and a portion is missing. D and trimming come from the DNA, and the V and J calls and clone size come from that table. The sample carries 120,000 or so clones, roughly 90% recorded once. The germline V gene encodes CDR1 MNHNS and CDR2 SASEGT. Germline trimming cut 3 bases from V and 1 base from J; bases unmatched to any gene: 6. The CDR3 totals 18 residues. The count of this clone is one. The sequence was obtained from a man in his fifties or sixties with acute or convalescent COVID-19. Sample: peripheral blood. The gene calls are TRBV6-1 and TRBJ2-3; TRBD2 matches at 14 bases. In DNA form, the CDR3 reads TGTGCCAGCAGTGAGGGACTAGCGGGAGTGATCCGCACAGATACGCAGTATTTT. It codes for CASSEGLAGVIRTDTQYF.